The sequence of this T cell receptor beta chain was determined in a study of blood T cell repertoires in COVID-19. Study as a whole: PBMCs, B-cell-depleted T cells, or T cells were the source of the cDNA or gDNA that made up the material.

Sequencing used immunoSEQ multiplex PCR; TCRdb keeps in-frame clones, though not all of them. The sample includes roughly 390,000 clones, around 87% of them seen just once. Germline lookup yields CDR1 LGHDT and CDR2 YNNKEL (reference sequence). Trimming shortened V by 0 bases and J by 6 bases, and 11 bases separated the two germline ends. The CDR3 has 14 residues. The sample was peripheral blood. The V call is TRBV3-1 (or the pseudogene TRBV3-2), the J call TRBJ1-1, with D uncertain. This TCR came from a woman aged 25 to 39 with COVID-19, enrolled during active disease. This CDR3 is CASSQDPRGPEAFF. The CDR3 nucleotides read TGTGCCAGCAGCCAAGATCCAAGAGGGCCTGAAGCTTTCTTT.